The 30 T cell receptor beta chains presented below share a single source sample, sequenced in a study of blood T cells in healthy people across ages. Together with a sample-barcoded 5' primer, a J-beta primer mix was included in a second PCR lasting roughly 6 to 12 cycles. MiXCR was run by TCRdb on the 5' RACE reads, yielding one entry per CDR3 protein. The sample has about 1.8 million distinct CDR3 sequences, roughly 49% seen once. The specimen was blood. The receptor set was obtained from a woman aged 40 to 55 in good health.

This clonotype showed up just a few times. This chain uses TRBV7-9 with TRBJ2-7, with D tentatively TRBD1 (5 bases). V lost 5 bases to trimming and J lost 2 bases, with 16 bases between them. Germline CDR1 is SEHNR and CDR2 is FQNEAQ (reference sequence). CDR3 length equals 15 residues. The chain's CDR3 is CASSEQAEVTYEQYF. The CDR3 DNA reads as TGTGCCAGCAGCGAACAGGCTGAAGTCACCTACGAGCAGTACTTC.

This chain links TRBV6-2 or TRBV6-3 with TRBJ2-7, with D hard to call. CDR1 MNHEY and CDR2 SVGEGT come from the germline V gene. Trimming shortened V by 4 bases and J by 0 bases, and 13 bases separated the two germline ends. The length of the CDR3 is 15 residues. The CDR3 sequence: CASSSESLSSYEQYF. CDR3 bases: TGTGCCAGCAGTTCCGAATCATTGAGCTCCTACGAGCAGTACTTC.

This rearrangement joins TRBV4-2 to TRBJ1-1; 7 bases align to TRBD1. Trimming took 1 base from V and 8 from J; bases not matched to a gene: 4. Germline V gene lookup returns CDR1 LGHNA and CDR2 YNFKEQ. The CDR3 runs 13 residues. This CDR3 is CASSQVPGQEAFF. Written as DNA, the CDR3 is TGTGCCAGCAGCCAAGTCCCGGGACAGGAAGCTTTCTTT.

This chain connects TRBV2 to TRBJ2-4; 8 nucleotides line up with TRBD2. J gave up 0 bases and V 7 bases, and 5 bases lay outside the gene matches. The CDR3 covers 15 residues. CDR1 SNHLY and CDR2 FYNNEI come from the germline V gene. CDR3 protein: CASIGGGVAKNIQYF. CDR3 DNA: TGTGCCAGCATCGGGGGGGGCGTAGCCAAAAACATTCAGTACTTC.

The CDR3 here is CASSQAGTGGREQYF. The DNA for the CDR3 is TGTGCCAGCTCACAAGCCGGGACAGGGGGAAGGGAGCAGTACTTC. The V gene is TRBV18, the J gene TRBJ2-7; 11 bases align to TRBD1. Per germline, CDR1 KGHSH and CDR2 LQKENI. J was trimmed by 7 bases and V by 4 bases; bases with no gene match: 9. CDR3 length: 15 amino acids.

This clonotype showed up just a few times. This sequence joins TRBV4-3 and TRBJ1-2; D is perhaps TRBD1 (5 bases). V was cut by 3 bases and J by 4 bases, with 21 bases left in between. CDR1 and CDR2 from the germline V gene are LGHNA and YSLEER. This CDR3 is 17 amino acids long. The chain's CDR3 is CASSQRGKTEAVYGYTF. Written as DNA, the CDR3 is TGCGCCAGCAGCCAGAGGGGAAAGACAGAGGCGGTCTATGGCTACACCTTC.

The V and J genes are TRBV28 and TRBJ2-7; D is perhaps TRBD1 (6 bases). V was shortened by 6 bases and J by 0 bases, with 12 bases between the two germline ends. Germline loops: CDR1 MDHEN, CDR2 SYDVKM. The CDR3 has 14 amino acids. The CDR3, as DNA: TGTGCCAGCAGGAGGACAGCCCTCTCCTACGAGCAGTACTTC. Its protein is CASRRTALSYEQYF. The full variable domain, rest sourced from reference TRBV28 and TRBJ2-7, is DVKVTQSSRYLVKRTGEKVFLECVQDMDHENMFWYRQDPGLGLRLIYFSYDVKMKEKGDIPEGYSVSREKKERFSLILESASTNQTSMYLCASRRTALSYEQYFGPGTRLTVT.

V gene TRBV12-3 or TRBV12-4 combines with J gene TRBJ2-1, with D possibly TRBD2 on 6 matching bases. V was shortened by 4 bases and J by 6 bases, with 10 bases between the two germline ends. This CDR3 region has 13 residues. The CDR3 nucleotides read TGTGCCAGCAGTTCTTTGCGGGGCAATGAGCAGTTCTTC. Amino acid sequence: CASSSLRGNEQFF.

This clonotype was counted between two and nine times. V is TRBV11-2 and J is TRBJ2-7; unclear D gene. The CDR3 runs 13 residues. Germline V gene data show CDR1 as SGHAT and CDR2 as FQNNGV. The ends were cut back, 3 bases at V and 4 bases at J, with 10 bases in the middle. CDR3 nucleotides: TGTGCCAGCAGCTTCCCTGGAGCATACGAGCAGTACTTC. It codes for CASSFPGAYEQYF.

The chain has TRBV15 and TRBJ2-1; D remains ambiguous. CDR1 is LNHNV, CDR2 YYDKDF, per germline (reference sequence). This CDR3 spans 11 amino acids. Trimming removed 6 bases from V and 7 bases from J, with 7 bases in between. CDR3 bases: TGTGCCACCAGGCAGAGGAATGAGCAGTTCTTC. Its protein is CATRQRNEQFF.

The chain is built from TRBV24-1 and TRBJ2-1; D unclear. Between the trimmed V and J ends, which lost 3 bases and 10 bases, there was a span of 21 bases. This CDR3 has 16 residues. Germline V gene lookup returns CDR1 KGHDR and CDR2 SFDVKD. For the CDR3, the DNA is TGTGCCACCAGTGATCCCCATGTCGGCGGAGCAAGGGAGCAGTTCTTC. Amino acid sequence: CATSDPHVGGAREQFF.

The gene calls are TRBV6-1 and TRBJ2-5, with D hard to call. V dropped 6 bases and J dropped 5 bases, with 19 bases sitting between them. CDR1 is MNHNS and CDR2 is SASEGT in the germline V gene. CDR3 length equals 15 residues. CDR3 nucleotide sequence: TGTGCCAGCAGCATACAGACCTCGCTGAGGGAGACCCAGTACTTC. It yields the protein CASSIQTSLRETQYF.

The table lists this clonotype with a few counts. This could be a read error, since a much larger clone is one nucleotide away. The chain recombines TRBV7-9 with TRBJ2-6; D gene ambiguous. V was cut by 1 base and J by 0 bases, with 4 bases left in between. Germline CDR1 SEHNR, CDR2 FQNEAQ (reference sequence). There are 15 residues in the CDR3. The CDR3 bases are TGTGCCAGCAGCTTAGTAATCTCTGGGGCCAACGTCCTGACTTTC. The encoded protein is CASSLVISGANVLTF.

V gene TRBV29-1 combines with J gene TRBJ1-1, with D unclear. Germline CDR1 and CDR2: SQVTM and ANQGSEA. This CDR3 is built from 13 residues. Trimming removed 7 bases from V and 2 bases from J, with 14 bases in between. CDR3 residues: CSATVSGNTEAFF. The CDR3 DNA reads TGCAGCGCCACAGTGTCGGGAAACACTGAAGCTTTCTTT.

The count of this clonotype is one. This chain's CDR3 is CASSTSKGTTSPLHF. The DNA of the CDR3 is TGTGCCAGCTCAACCAGTAAGGGGACTACTTCACCCCTCCACTTT. V usage is TRBV18 and J usage is TRBJ1-6; D is possibly TRBD1 (5 bases). This CDR3 is 15 amino acids long. Trimming took 5 bases from V and 9 from J, leaving 17 bases between them. Germline V gives CDR1 KGHSH, CDR2 LQKENI.

DNA for the CDR3: TGTGCCAGCAGCCCTGGGGGAGCGGGGGCATACACCGGGGAGCTGTTTTTT. It yields the protein CASSPGGAGAYTGELFF. This chain joins TRBV9 and TRBJ2-2; 8 nucleotides agree with TRBD2. The J segment lost 3 bases and the V segment lost 4 bases, leaving 11 bases of the junction unmatched. Germline V gene lookup returns CDR1 SGDLS and CDR2 YYNGEE. The CDR3 sequence is 17 residues long.

This clonotype has just one count. The chain carries TRBV3-1 and TRBJ2-7; 9 bases match TRBD2. Germline assignment: CDR1 LGHDT and CDR2 YNNKEL (reference sequence). V shed 5 bases, J shed 0 bases, and the junction held 8 bases outside the gene matches. The CDR3 loop spans 16 amino acids. CDR3 protein: CASSKRLAVSSYEQYF. The CDR3 bases are TGTGCCAGCAGCAAACGACTAGCGGTTAGCTCCTACGAGCAGTACTTC.

V gene TRBV20-1 combines with J gene TRBJ2-3; D is perhaps TRBD1 (5 bases). The V gene lost 0 bases and the J gene lost 1 base, with 14 bases spanning the gap. This CDR3 comprises 16 residues. Germline CDR1 is DFQATT and CDR2 is SNEGSKA (reference sequence). The CDR3 DNA reads as TGCAGTGCTAGAGATTCAGGGTGGGTGGGCACAGATACGCAGTATTTT. Translation: CSARDSGWVGTDTQYF.

The J gene is TRBJ2-3, the V gene TRBV5-1, with D uncertain. CDR3 length: 14 amino acids. Germline lookup yields CDR1 SGHRS and CDR2 YFSETQ. Trimming shortened V by 7 bases and J by 1 base, and 13 bases separated the two germline ends. CDR3 region: CASRIRPRTDTQYF. DNA of the CDR3: TGCGCCAGCCGCATAAGGCCTCGCACAGATACGCAGTATTTT.

The V and J genes are TRBV9 and TRBJ2-5, with 8 positions matching TRBD2. V was clipped by 0 bases and J by 3 bases; unmatched bases: 10. The CDR3 runs 17 residues. In germline, CDR1 is SGDLS, CDR2 YYNGEE. Written as DNA, the CDR3 is TGTGCCAGCAGCGTAGACCCTCCCCGGGGGGGCGAAGAGACCCAGTACTTC. It codes for CASSVDPPRGGEETQYF.

J is TRBJ1-1 and V is TRBV4-2; D call uncertain. With 1 base removed from V and 1 base from J, the gap between germline ends came to 13 bases. Per germline, CDR1 LGHNA and CDR2 YNFKEQ. This CDR3 has 16 amino acids. The CDR3 DNA follows: TGTGCCAGCAGCCAAGGGGATAAAGGCCGGAACACTGAAGCTTTCTTT. It yields the protein CASSQGDKGRNTEAFF.

This clonotype was counted only a few times. The chain is built from TRBV7-9 and TRBJ2-1; TRBD1 might be the D (6 bases). With 2 bases removed from V and 6 bases from J, the gap between germline ends came to 11 bases. The CDR3 loop spans 14 amino acids. Germline V gives CDR1 SEHNR, CDR2 FQNEAQ (reference sequence). The CDR3 DNA reads TGTGCCAGCAGCTTACAACAGGGAATCAATGAGCAGTTCTTC. Its protein product is CASSLQQGINEQFF.

This clonotype was picked up one time. The chain links TRBV29-1 to TRBJ2-5; a possible D gene is TRBD1 (5 bases). V was pared by 7 bases and J by 9 bases, with 21 bases between. The V gene's germline CDR1 is SQVTM and CDR2 ANQGSEA. The CDR3 extends over 13 amino acids. CDR3 amino acids: CSAHLSAKGAQYF. CDR3 nucleotides: TGCAGCGCCCACCTGTCGGCCAAAGGGGCCCAGTACTTC.

The chain uses TRBV25-1 and TRBJ1-4; a weak D match, TRBD1 (5 bases). CDR3 length equals 15 residues. Germline lookup yields CDR1 MGHDK and CDR2 SYGVNS. V lost 1 base, J lost 5 bases, and 11 bases lay in between. CDR3 residues: CASSESGRVNEKLFF. DNA for the CDR3: TGTGCCAGCAGTGAATCGGGCAGGGTGAATGAAAAACTGTTTTTT.

The chain is built from TRBV29-1 and TRBJ1-3; 7 bases align to TRBD1. V was clipped by 4 bases and J by 2 bases; unmatched bases: 5. Germline V gene lookup returns CDR1 SQVTM and CDR2 ANQGSEA. The CDR3 sequence is 14 residues long. The CDR3 is CSVAVTGTGNTIYF. CDR3 sequence (DNA): TGCAGCGTTGCTGTGACAGGGACTGGAAACACCATATATTTT.

This rearrangement joins TRBV7-2 to TRBJ2-5; tentatively, D is TRBD1 or TRBD2 (6 bases each). CDR1 and CDR2 from the germline V gene are SGHTA and FQGNSA. The CDR3 runs 14 residues. V was clipped by 7 bases and J by 3 bases, with 15 bases between them. CDR3 in DNA: TGTGCCAGCAAGGGCCCGGGGGCTAAAGAGACCCAGTACTTC. This codes for CASKGPGAKETQYF.

As to this clonotype: One end of the junction is discordant with germline, which a read error may explain. The rearrangement uses TRBV9 and TRBJ1-1, with 8 nucleotides matching TRBD1. Looked up from germline, CDR1 is SGDLS and CDR2 is YYNGEE. The CDR3 is 15 residues long. CDR3 sequence (DNA): TGTGCCAGCGGCGTAGATGGCAGGGGGCAAGGTGAAGCTTTCTTT. Its protein product is CASGVDGRGQGEAFF.

This clonotype was seen a few times. The chain uses TRBV28 and TRBJ2-5; D ambiguous. TRBJ2-7 explains the end of the DNA better; the J call may be wrong. Germline V gives CDR1 MDHEN, CDR2 SYDVKM. This CDR3 contains 14 residues. DNA of the CDR3: TGTGCCAGTGGAAAGACTGGAACCCAGGACGAGCAGTACTTC. Translation: CASGKTGTQDEQYF.

In its sample, this clonotype was seen a few times. The V gene is TRBV4-3, the J gene TRBJ2-7; 12 bases are a match to TRBD2. V lost 0 bases, J lost 4 bases, and 13 bases stayed unmatched. Germline V gene data show CDR1 as LGHNA and CDR2 as YSLEER. The CDR3 sequence is 19 residues long. CDR3 bases: TGCGCCAGCAGCCAAGAACCCCGACTAGCGGGGGAGATATCATACGAGCAGTACTTC. Protein: CASSQEPRLAGEISYEQYF.

This clonotype was seen a few times. This rearrangement joins TRBV25-1 to TRBJ2-1; D unclear. The CDR3 extends over 12 amino acids. The germline V gene encodes CDR1 MGHDK and CDR2 SYGVNS. V was clipped by 6 bases and J by 7 bases, with 10 bases between them. In DNA form, the CDR3 reads TGTGCCAGCAGATTCCGGCGGAATGAGCAGTTCTTC. As protein: CASRFRRNEQFF.